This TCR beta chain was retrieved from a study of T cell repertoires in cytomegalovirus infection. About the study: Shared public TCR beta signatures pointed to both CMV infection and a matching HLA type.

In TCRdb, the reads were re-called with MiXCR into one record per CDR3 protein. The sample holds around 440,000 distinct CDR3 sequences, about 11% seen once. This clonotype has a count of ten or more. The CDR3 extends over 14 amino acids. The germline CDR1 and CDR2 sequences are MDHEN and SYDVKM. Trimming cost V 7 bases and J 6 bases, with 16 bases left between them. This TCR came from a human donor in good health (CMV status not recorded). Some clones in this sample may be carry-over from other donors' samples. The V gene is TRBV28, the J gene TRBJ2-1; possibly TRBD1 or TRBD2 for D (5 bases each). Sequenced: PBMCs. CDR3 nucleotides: TGTGCCAGCACCCTGTCCGGGACCAGCAATGAGCAGTTCTTC. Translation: CASTLSGTSNEQFF.